The present T cell receptor beta chain was sequenced within a study of blood T cell repertoires in COVID-19. In the study overall: The United States, Italy and Spain supplied acute and convalescent COVID-19 samples. In each case, the material was cDNA or gDNA derived from T cells, B-cell-depleted T cells, or PBMCs.

V lost 4 bases to trimming and J lost 2 bases; unmatched junction nucleotides: 2. Germline loops: CDR1 GTSNPN, CDR2 SVGIG (reference sequence). This CDR3 comprises 14 residues. In the original workflow: The assay estimated nucleated cells by amplifying reference gene primers. Sequenced by immunoSEQ multiplex PCR; TCRdb stores in-frame clones only, minus some. D and trimming were read from the DNA, whereas the V and J calls and clone size are those reported in that table. The data hold approximately 360,000 clones, with around 92% observed a single time. The sample holds one count of this clone. The sample taken for sequencing was peripheral blood. V is TRBV30 and J is TRBJ2-2; TRBD2 aligns across 9 bases. The sequence came from a man aged 40-49 years with acute or convalescent COVID-19. The CDR3 DNA is TGTGCCTGGAATAGCGGGAGCAACACCGGGGAGCTGTTTTTT. Amino acids: CAWNSGSNTGELFF.